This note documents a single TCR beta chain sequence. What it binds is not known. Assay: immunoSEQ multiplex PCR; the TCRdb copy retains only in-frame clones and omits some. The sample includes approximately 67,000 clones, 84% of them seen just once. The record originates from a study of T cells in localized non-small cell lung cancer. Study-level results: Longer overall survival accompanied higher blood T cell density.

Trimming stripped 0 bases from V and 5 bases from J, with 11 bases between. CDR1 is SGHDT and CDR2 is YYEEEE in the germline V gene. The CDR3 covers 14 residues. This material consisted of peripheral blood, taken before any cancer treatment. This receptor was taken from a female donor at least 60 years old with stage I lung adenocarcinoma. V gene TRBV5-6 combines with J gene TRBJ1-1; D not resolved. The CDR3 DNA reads TGTGCCAGCAGCTTGGGTGGGCGGGGAACTGAAGCTTTCTTT. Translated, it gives CASSLGGRGTEAFF.